This T cell receptor beta chain is drawn from a study of beta chain features in type 1 diabetes. The table lists this clone with a few counts. Its cognate antigen is unknown. Trimming left V 1 base short and J 7 bases short, with 14 bases between. The CDR3 totals 15 residues. From germline, CDR1 is SGHTA and CDR2 FQGNSA. Purity exceeded 95% in all sorted populations. The isolated RNA, all of it, was reverse transcribed, so expressed TCRB transcripts were what got sequenced. Measured with immunoSEQ multiplex PCR; TCRdb has only the in-frame clones, and not every one. The data contain about 660,000 clones, over 12% of them singletons. General study findings and limits: No resolution was reached here on whether HLA type influences TCRB rearrangement. Among all four CD4+ subsets, Type 1 diabetes patients had TCRB CDR3s that were moderately but significantly shorter.

The sequence derives from a man younger than 35 with type 1 diabetes. This chain links TRBV7-2 with TRBJ1-5; D ambiguous. Sample: naive CD4+ T cells from blood. The chain's CDR3 is CASSLEGRHLQPQHF. The CDR3 DNA is TGTGCCAGCAGCTTAGAGGGCCGCCACCTCCAGCCCCAGCATTTT.